This is a list of T cell receptor beta chains from one sample in a study of T-cell reconstitution after alpha-beta-depleted transplantation in children. TCRdb passed the PCR reads through MiXCR, listing each CDR3 protein once. This table holds fewer than 1 million distinct CDR3 sequences, around 15% found once. This specimen consisted of PBMCs, mostly from graft donor cells, obtained 360 days after TCRalphabeta/CD19-depleted stem cell transplant. The receptors stem from a male patient younger than 18 who had a stem cell transplant for acute lymphoblastic leukemia, so the T cells may come from the graft donor. The CDR3 runs from the conserved cysteine through the conserved F or W. D genes are given only for firm matches. The size entry is marked missing in some rows and otherwise reads once, few, many or a size class.

d_gene | j_gene | v_gene | abundance | CDR3aa | CDR3nt
TRBD2 | TRBJ2-2 | TRBV28 | - | CASSFIGTGGPNTGELFF | TGTGCCAGCAGTTTTATTGGTACGGGAGGGCCGAACACCGGGGAGCTGTTTTTT
TRBD2 | TRBJ2-3 | TRBV10-3 | once | CAISDPGRGTDTQYF | TGTGCCATCAGTGATCCCGGGAGGGGCACAGATACGCAGTATTTT
TRBD2 | TRBJ2-7 | TRBV7-2 | - | CASSPSASGAYEQYF | TGTGCCAGCAGCCCCTCGGCTAGCGGGGCCTACGAGCAGTACTTC
TRBD2 | TRBJ2-1 | TRBV7-6 | - | CASSLPRGEADNEQFF | TGTGCCAGCAGCTTACCCCGGGGGGAGGCTGACAATGAGCAGTTCTTC
TRBD1 | TRBJ2-5 | TRBV27 | few | CASSKHNDRESQETQYF | TGTGCCAGTTCAAAGCATAATGACAGGGAATCCCAAGAGACCCAGTACTTC
TRBD2 | TRBJ2-7 | TRBV12-3/TRBV12-4 | - | CASRPSGRARHEQYF | TGTGCCAGCAGACCTAGCGGGAGGGCTCGGCACGAGCAGTACTTC
TRBD2 | TRBJ2-7 | TRBV7-9 | few | CASSLGLDDYEQYF | TGTGCCAGCAGCCTCGGACTAGACGACTACGAGCAGTACTTC
- | TRBJ2-1 | TRBV24-1 | - | CATSDRRTSSYNEQFF | TGTGCCACCAGTGATCGACGTACCAGCTCCTACAATGAGCAGTTCTTC
TRBD2 | TRBJ2-7 | TRBV4-1 | - | CASSQELGSSGRVYKQYF | TGCGCCAGCAGCCAAGAACTTGGGAGTAGCGGGAGAGTTTACAAGCAGTACTTC
TRBD2 | TRBJ2-1 | TRBV4-2 | many | CASSQGTSLADNEQFF | TGTGCCAGCAGCCAAGGGACTAGTTTAGCTGACAATGAGCAGTTCTTC
- | TRBJ2-3 | TRBV4-1 | few | CASRLRGSTDTQYF | TGCGCCAGCAGGCTGAGGGGTAGCACAGATACGCAGTATTTT
TRBD2 | TRBJ2-7 | TRBV5-1 | many | CASSSAGASYEQYF | TGCGCCAGCAGCTCAGCGGGAGCCTCCTACGAGCAGTACTTC
- | TRBJ1-1 | TRBV7-9 | few | CSSTKTGEAFF | TGTTCCAGCACCAAGACGGGGGAGGCTTTCTTT
TRBD2 | TRBJ2-1 | TRBV24-1 | few | CATSGTSGTYNEQFF | TGTGCCACCAGTGGGACTAGCGGGACATACAATGAGCAGTTCTTC
- | TRBJ2-1 | TRBV27 | many | CASSLIFPDNEQFF | TGTGCCAGCAGTTTAATATTCCCCGACAATGAGCAGTTCTTC
- | TRBJ1-5 | TRBV12-3/TRBV12-4 | few | CASTQELYSNQPQHF | TGTGCCAGCACCCAGGAGCTTTATAGCAATCAGCCCCAGCATTTT
TRBD1 | TRBJ2-7 | TRBV25-1 | many | CASSESRTGINYEQYF | TGTGCCAGCAGTGAATCAAGGACAGGGATCAACTACGAGCAGTACTTC
- | TRBJ1-1 | TRBV7-3 | - | CASRSHSLRDRGGNTEAFF | TGTGCCAGCAGGAGTCACTCCCTACGGGACCGCGGGGGCAACACTGAAGCTTTCTTT
TRBD2 | TRBJ2-1 | TRBV4-1 | - | CASSRSGLAGGREQFF | TGCGCCAGCAGCCGATCGGGACTAGCGGGAGGGCGTGAGCAGTTCTTC
TRBD2 | TRBJ2-7 | TRBV20-1 | few | CSARDPLAGVGGDF | TGCAGTGCTAGAGATCCCCTAGCGGGAGTAGGGGGGGACTTC
TRBD2 | TRBJ2-1 | TRBV28 | many | CASRGLGVYNEQFF | TGTGCCAGCAGGGGACTAGGAGTCTACAATGAGCAGTTCTTC
TRBD2 | TRBJ2-2 | TRBV5-1 | once | CASSLTTGLAGAGELFF | TGCGCCAGCAGCTTGACCACGGGACTAGCGGGAGCCGGGGAGCTGTTTTTT
- | TRBJ1-2 | TRBV12-3/TRBV12-4 | many | CASSLLSQGGNYGYTF | TGTGCCAGCAGTTTACTCTCGCAGGGAGGCAACTATGGCTACACCTTC
- | TRBJ2-3 | TRBV12-3/TRBV12-4 | few | CASSLIKDTQYF | TGTGCCAGCAGTTTAATTAAGGATACGCAGTATTTT
- | TRBJ2-7 | TRBV28 | - | CASSYNQAPIYEQYF | TGTGCCAGCAGTTATAATCAGGCACCCATCTACGAGCAGTACTTC
- | TRBJ2-1 | TRBV7-9 | few | CASSADREAYNEQFF | TGTGCCAGCAGCGCGGATCGCGAGGCGTACAATGAGCAGTTCTTC
TRBD2 | TRBJ2-3 | TRBV20-1 | - | CSANGRAHADTQYF | TGCAGTGCAAACGGGAGGGCCCACGCAGATACGCAGTATTTT
- | TRBJ2-5 | TRBV12-5 | few | CASAHWKGGPGHGETQYF | TGTGCTAGTGCCCATTGGAAGGGTGGGCCAGGCCATGGAGAGACCCAGTACTTC
- | TRBJ2-7 | TRBV27 | few | CASRTAGRSHEQYF | TGTGCCAGCCGCACGGCGGGCAGGTCCCACGAGCAGTACTTC
TRBD2 | TRBJ2-3 | TRBV7-8 | - | CASSHPSGSFADTQYF | TGTGCCAGCAGCCACCCTAGCGGGAGTTTCGCAGATACGCAGTATTTT
TRBD2 | TRBJ2-1 | TRBV7-2 | - | CASSLESLAGEEEQFF | TGTGCCAGCAGCTTAGAGTCACTAGCGGGAGAGGAAGAGCAGTTCTTC
TRBD2 | TRBJ2-2 | TRBV6-1 | few | CASSVAGGTGELFF | TGTGCCAGCAGTGTAGCGGGAGGAACCGGGGAGCTGTTTTTT
- | TRBJ2-1 | TRBV27 | many | CASSFDSYNEQFF | TGTGCCAGCAGTTTCGACTCCTACAATGAGCAGTTCTTC
TRBD2 | TRBJ2-7 | TRBV20-1 | - | CSPQAGESYEQYF | TGCAGTCCTCAAGCGGGAGAATCCTACGAGCAGTACTTC
TRBD1 | TRBJ1-1 | TRBV18 | - | CASSPEGQGYMNTEAFF | TGTGCCAGCTCACCAGAAGGACAGGGGTATATGAACACTGAAGCTTTCTTT
- | TRBJ2-1 | TRBV19 | - | CASSLTAHAYNEQSF | TGTGCCAGTAGTTTGACAGCACATGCCTACAATGAGCAGTCCTTC
TRBD1 | TRBJ2-1 | TRBV3-1 | - | CASSRVDRVHEQFF | TGTGCCAGCAGCCGTGTGGACAGGGTCCATGAGCAGTTCTTC
- | TRBJ1-5 | TRBV28 | - | CASSLIQSNQPQHF | TGTGCCAGCAGTTTGATACAGAGCAATCAGCCCCAGCATTTT
TRBD1 | TRBJ1-2 | TRBV4-2 | - | CASSQEGRGHRYGYTF | TGTGCCAGCAGCCAAGAAGGGAGGGGGCATCGCTATGGCTACACCTTC
- | TRBJ1-1 | TRBV10-3 | - | CAISDPAQGAEAFF | TGTGCCATCAGTGACCCCGCACAGGGAGCTGAAGCTTTCTTT
- | TRBJ2-4 | TRBV29-1 | - | CSAASSDIQYF | TGCAGCGCGGCGAGTTCGGACATTCAGTACTTC
TRBD1 | TRBJ2-7 | TRBV11-2 | - | CASSWDRGGTYEQYF | TGTGCCAGCAGCTGGGACAGGGGCGGAACCTACGAGCAGTACTTC
TRBD2 | TRBJ2-2 | TRBV5-1 | - | CASSLGLAGAAGELFF | TGCGCCAGCAGCCTCGGACTAGCGGGAGCGGCCGGGGAGCTGTTTTTT
- | TRBJ2-5 | TRBV19 | - | CASSYGPLAARAETQYF | TGTGCCAGTAGCTATGGACCTTTAGCTGCTCGGGCGGAGACCCAGTACTTC
- | TRBJ1-1 | TRBV28 | few | CASSLSAGLNTEAFF | TGTGCCAGCAGTTTATCGGCGGGATTGAACACTGAAGCTTTCTTT
- | TRBJ1-3 | TRBV20-1 | - | CSVGTYDGNTIYF | TGCAGTGTGGGAACATACGACGGAAACACCATATATTTT
- | TRBJ1-5 | TRBV18 | - | CASSPYGGLRGQPQHF | TGTGCCAGCTCCCCATACGGGGGGCTGAGAGGTCAGCCCCAGCATTTT
- | TRBJ2-7 | TRBV4-2 | many | CASSQDRSEQYF | TGTGCCAGCAGCCAAGATAGGAGCGAGCAGTACTTC
- | TRBJ2-4 | TRBV10-3 | - | CAISESKNIQYF | TGTGCCATCAGTGAGTCCAAAAACATTCAGTACTTC
TRBD2 | TRBJ2-2 | TRBV13 | few | CASSLDSTSGPTNTGELFF | TGTGCCAGCAGCTTAGATTCGACTAGCGGGCCTACGAACACCGGGGAGCTGTTTTTT
- | TRBJ2-7 | TRBV3-1 | - | CASSLTNAYEQYF | TGTGCCAGCAGCCTGACTAACGCCTACGAGCAGTACTTC
- | TRBJ2-5 | TRBV12-3/TRBV12-4 | - | CASRPGGAGPGKTQYF | TGTGCCAGCAGACCCGGGGGCGCGGGCCCGGGAAAGACCCAGTACTTC
- | TRBJ1-6 | TRBV18 | few | CASSPVIWRDSPLHF | TGTGCCAGCTCACCGGTAATCTGGCGTGATTCACCCCTCCACTTT